The sequence of this TCR beta chain was determined in a study of T cells in Graves' hyperthyroidism and ophthalmopathy. The germline gives CDR1 SGHVS, CDR2 FNYEAQ. With V trimmed by 5 bases and J by 3 bases, 5 bases remained unmatched. The CDR3 is 15 amino acids. In regard to this clonotype: Its specificity is unknown.

Study results and limitations: Clonotypes that were expanded in thyroid above 0.001 mostly appeared in blood too.

Regions amplified from RNA transcripts were the TCR beta CDR3 regions. TCR CDR3 underwent first-round RT-PCR with the HTBI primer set. TCRdb recomputed calls from the multiplex PCR reads with MiXCR, one row per CDR3 protein. The sample records nearly 600,000 distinct CDR3 sequences, 11% to 15% being singletons. What was sequenced was blood. V usage is TRBV7-6 and J usage is TRBJ2-1; 9 positions match TRBD2. The origin of this receptor is a woman aged 18-29 years with Graves' ophthalmopathy. The CDR3 here is CASSPLAGLYNEQFF. The CDR3 DNA is TGTGCCAGCAGCCCACTAGCGGGCCTCTACAATGAGCAGTTCTTC.